The 22 T cell receptor beta chains reported below all come from one sample, sequenced in a study of blood T cell repertoires in COVID-19. The assay was immunoSEQ multiplex PCR, and TCRdb's table has in-frame clones only and misses some. In the table there are 200,000 to 300,000 clones, around 88% of which are singletons. Sequenced material: peripheral blood. These receptor sequences come from a man aged 30 to 39 with active or convalescent COVID-19.

Here the CDR3 reads CASSLNQGTNTGELFF. CDR3 DNA: TGTGCCAGCAGCCTCAATCAGGGCACGAACACCGGGGAGCTGTTTTTT. The chain employs TRBV11-2 and TRBJ2-2; D is perhaps TRBD1 (5 bases). The germline V gene encodes CDR1 SGHAT and CDR2 FQNNGV. The CDR3 contains 16 residues. Trimming removed 5 bases at V and 0 bases at J, with 13 bases between. Filled out from reference TRBV11-2 and TRBJ2-2, the complete variable domain reads EAGVAQSPRYKIIEKRQSVAFWCNPISGHATLYWYQQILGQGPKLLIQFQNNGVVDDSQLPKDRFSAERLKGVDSTLKIQPAKLEDSAVYLCASSLNQGTNTGELFFGEGSRLTVL.

The table lists this clone with a count of one. The chain uses TRBV5-6 and TRBJ2-5; perhaps TRBD2 as D (5 bases). The germline gives CDR1 SGHDT, CDR2 YYEEEE. With 2 bases removed from V and 3 bases from J, the gap between germline ends came to 11 bases. CDR3 length: 14 residues. CDR3 in DNA: TGTGCCAGCAGCTTAGTAGCGATGGAAGAGACCCAGTACTTC. This gives the protein CASSLVAMEETQYF.

This clone was detected once. The gene calls are TRBV18 and TRBJ1-5, with D uncertain. Trimming cost V 4 bases and J 2 bases, with 18 bases left between them. This CDR3 is 17 amino acids long. The V gene's germline CDR1 is KGHSH and CDR2 LQKENI. The CDR3 here is CASSLSPRGPGNQPQHF. The CDR3 DNA follows: TGTGCCAGCTCACTGTCTCCCAGAGGTCCTGGCAATCAGCCCCAGCATTTT.

J is TRBJ1-1 and V is TRBV6-5; perhaps TRBD1 as D (5 bases). V was clipped by 4 bases and J by 6 bases, with 9 bases between them. Germline assignment: CDR1 MNHEY and CDR2 SVGAGI. The CDR3 runs to 12 residues. The CDR3 spells CASSSGTSEAFF. Written as DNA, the CDR3 is TGTGCCAGCAGTTCCGGGACTTCTGAAGCTTTCTTT.

The chain recombines TRBV19 with TRBJ1-5; maybe TRBD1 (6 bases). Germline V gene lookup returns CDR1 LNHDA and CDR2 SQIVND (reference sequence). The V and J ends lost 7 bases and 0 bases respectively, with 16 bases between them. This CDR3 has 16 residues. CDR3 residues: CASIEGQYYSNQPQHF. The CDR3 coding sequence is TGTGCCAGTATTGAAGGACAGTATTATAGCAATCAGCCCCAGCATTTT.

The chain recombines TRBV30 with TRBJ2-1; 9 bases match TRBD2. CDR3 size: 22 residues. With V trimmed by 3 bases and J by 0 bases, 24 bases remained unmatched. Germline values: CDR1 GTSNPN, CDR2 SVGIG (reference sequence). CDR3 region: CAWSTDRSKRGVPSGSYNEQFF. CDR3 bases: TGTGCCTGGAGCACCGACCGATCTAAGCGGGGGGTCCCATCGGGCTCCTACAATGAGCAGTTCTTC.

The chain employs TRBV6-6 and TRBJ1-6; 8 bases are shared with TRBD1. The CDR3 has 15 residues. With 5 bases clipped from V and 7 bases from J, the junction kept 7 bases outside the gene matches. Looked up from germline, CDR1 is MNHNY and CDR2 is SVGAGI (reference sequence). CDR3: CASSAGQGANSPLHF. In DNA, the CDR3 is TGTGCCAGCAGTGCTGGGCAGGGGGCAAATTCACCCCTCCACTTT.

The chain uses TRBV4-3 and TRBJ1-5; 9 nucleotides line up with TRBD1. The CDR3 extends over 20 amino acids. With V trimmed by 2 bases and J by 0 bases, 14 bases remained unmatched. Germline lookup yields CDR1 LGHNA and CDR2 YSLEER. Here the CDR3 reads CASSQRVRTGVYASNQPQHF. CDR3 in DNA: TGCGCCAGCAGCCAACGCGTACGGACAGGGGTTTATGCTAGCAATCAGCCCCAGCATTTT.

This clone was seen a single time. The chain joins TRBV2 to TRBJ2-7; 8 bases are a match to TRBD1. V shed 1 base, J shed 3 bases, and the junction held 5 bases outside the gene matches. The length of the CDR3 is 15 residues. CDR1 and CDR2 (germline): SNHLY, FYNNEI. The CDR3 region is CASSEGWTGIYEQYF. Here the CDR3 DNA reads TGTGCCAGCAGTGAAGGATGGACAGGGATCTACGAGCAGTACTTC.

This clone occurred a few times. J is TRBJ2-1 and V is TRBV19; 11 nucleotides match TRBD1. The germline CDR1 and CDR2 sequences are LNHDA and SQIVND (reference sequence). Germline trimming cut 8 bases from V and 7 bases from J; bases unmatched to any gene: 7. CDR3 length equals 14 residues. The CDR3 bases are TGTGCCAGTGCCCCCGGGACAGGGGGTAATGAGCAGTTCTTC. The encoded protein is CASAPGTGGNEQFF.

The rearrangement joins TRBV5-5 to TRBJ1-2; D might be TRBD1 (6 bases). Per germline, CDR1 SGHKS and CDR2 YYEKEE (reference sequence). The length of the CDR3 is 14 residues. V dropped 0 bases and J dropped 4 bases, with 10 bases sitting between them. The CDR3 nucleotides read TGTGCCAGCAGCTTGGAGGGGGAAGTCTATGGCTACACCTTC. This encodes CASSLEGEVYGYTF.

The chain recombines TRBV6-6 with TRBJ1-1; 9 nucleotides align to TRBD1. Per the germline V gene, CDR1 is MNHNY and CDR2 is SVGAGI (reference sequence). Trimming removed 5 bases from V and 4 bases from J; junction bases left unmatched: 8. The CDR3 is 15 residues long. CDR3 sequence (DNA): TGTGCCAGCAGTGGATACGGGACAGGGACCACTGAAGCTTTCTTT. This translates into CASSGYGTGTTEAFF.

This chain links TRBV7-7 with TRBJ1-5; no definite D call. CDR1 is SSHAT, CDR2 FNYEAQ, per germline (reference sequence). V dropped 4 bases and J dropped 2 bases, with 12 bases sitting between them. The CDR3 runs 15 residues. The CDR3 spells CASSSHTLCNQPQHF. The CDR3 DNA sequence: TGTGCCAGCAGCTCCCATACACTATGCAATCAGCCCCAGCATTTT.

The rearrangement uses TRBV5-1 and TRBJ1-2, with 8 nucleotides matching TRBD1. V lost 2 bases, J lost 6 bases, and 12 bases stayed unmatched. Germline V CDR1 and CDR2: SGHRS, YFSETQ. The CDR3 contains 16 residues. The CDR3 DNA follows: TGCGCCAGCAGCTTCTCAGGGGGCGCGGGTAGTGATGGCTACACCTTC. Its translation is CASSFSGGAGSDGYTF.

This chain links TRBV4-3 with TRBJ1-3; D gene ambiguous. In germline, CDR1 is LGHNA, CDR2 YSLEER. The CDR3 spans 15 residues. Trimming took off 0 bases at V and 1 base at J, with 7 bases between the two ends. The CDR3 DNA follows: TGCGCCAGCAGCCAAGAAACAGAATCTGGAAACACCATATATTTT. It yields the protein CASSQETESGNTIYF.

The chain joins TRBV19 to TRBJ1-1, with 8 bases that match TRBD1. The junction had 13 bases not matched to a gene; V was cut back by 7 bases and J by 3 bases. This CDR3 spans 16 amino acids. From germline, CDR1 is LNHDA and CDR2 SQIVND (reference sequence). As DNA, the CDR3 is TGTGCCAGTAAAGGCGGGGCAGGGGGCTTGTACACTGAAGCTTTCTTT. It is translated as CASKGGAGGLYTEAFF.

The chain recombines TRBV9 with TRBJ2-2, with 9 bases that match TRBD1. The V segment lost 4 bases and the J segment 7 bases; nucleotides outside the gene matches: 8. CDR3 length equals 15 residues. In germline, CDR1 is SGDLS, CDR2 YYNGEE. CDR3 amino acids: CASSIIQGANGELFF. In DNA, the CDR3 is TGTGCCAGCAGCATCATACAGGGGGCTAACGGGGAGCTGTTTTTT.

This clone was detected only once. The V call is TRBV23-1, the J call TRBJ2-3; D might be TRBD2 (5 bases). TRBV23-1 is given ORF status, its function remaining uncertain. The CDR3 extends over 17 amino acids. V was trimmed by 8 bases and J by 6 bases, leaving 27 bases between them. The CDR3 here is CASRLRLLLLRTDTQYF. The CDR3 DNA reads as TGCGCCAGCCGCTTGCGGCTGCTACTCTTGAGGACTGATACGCAGTATTTT.

This chain links TRBV14 with TRBJ1-1, with TRBD1 as a possible D gene (6 bases). Trimming removed 0 bases from V and 5 bases from J, with 13 bases in between. Germline V gives CDR1 SGHDN, CDR2 FVKESK. CDR3 length: 15 residues. CDR3 amino acids: CASSQETGGLTEAFF. DNA for the CDR3: TGTGCCAGCAGCCAAGAGACAGGCGGGTTGACTGAAGCTTTCTTT. Combining the CDR3 with reference TRBV14 and TRBJ1-1 gives the whole variable domain EAGVTQFPSHSVIEKGQTVTLRCDPISGHDNLYWYRRVMGKEIKFLLHFVKESKQDESGMPNNRFLAERTGGTYSTLKVQPAELEDSGVYFCASSQETGGLTEAFFGQGTRLTVV.

This clone occurred once. The V call is TRBV20-1, the J call TRBJ2-1, with 9 bases lining up with TRBD1. The germline gives CDR1 DFQATT, CDR2 SNEGSKA (reference sequence). V lost 3 bases and J lost 8; bases outside the gene matches: 14. CDR3 length: 16 residues. DNA for the CDR3: TGCAGTGCTAGTCCGAGTTTAGGGACAGGGTTCGATGAGCAGTTCTTC. Amino acid sequence: CSASPSLGTGFDEQFF.

With regard to this clone: Germline and junction disagree at one end, which may indicate a read error. The chain has TRBV18 and TRBJ1-1; 8 bases align to TRBD1. Germline V gene sequence: CDR1 KGHSH, CDR2 LQKENI. CDR3 size: 15 residues. CDR3 region: CASSQENRGNAEAFF. The CDR3, as DNA: TGTGCCAGCTCACAAGAAAACAGGGGGAACGCTGAAGCTTTCTTT.

The chain combines TRBV14 with TRBJ1-3; D is unresolved. The V end lost 4 bases, the J end lost 4 bases, and 17 bases lay between the germline ends. Germline V gene lookup returns CDR1 SGHDN and CDR2 FVKESK. The length of the CDR3 is 16 residues. The CDR3 protein is CASSPLFRGSGNTIYF. In DNA form, the CDR3 reads TGTGCCAGCAGCCCACTTTTCCGAGGCTCGGGAAACACCATATATTTT.